The 10 T cell receptor beta chains reported below all come from one sample, sequenced in a study of molecular identifiers for immune sequencing clone quantification. MiXCR, applied by TCRdb to the PCR reads, yields one record per CDR3 protein. Of some 66,000 distinct CDR3 sequences listed, approximately 18% were seen once; the top ten hold 1.1% to 1.5%. Specimen: naive CD8+ T cells from blood, with Jurkat cell RNA spiked in. Subset noted: FACS-sorted CD8+CD4-CCR7+CD45RA+ naive T cells. Receptors were obtained from a human donor in good health. Some libraries in this study had Jurkat cell RNA spiked in.

This clonotype was found a few times. The chain has TRBV2 and TRBJ1-3, with D unresolved. CDR3 size: 17 residues. CDR1 is SNHLY and CDR2 is FYNNEI in the germline V gene. V lost 6 bases, J lost 3 bases, and 21 bases lay in between. CDR3 DNA: TGTGCCAGCAGCGCTGATACCAACCGGGAGGATGGAAACACCATATATTTT. It is translated as CASSADTNREDGNTIYF.

This clonotype was recorded at least ten times. The chain is built from TRBV7-6 and TRBJ2-7; D is possibly TRBD1 (5 bases). The CDR3 has 13 residues. Trimming took off 1 base at V and 5 bases at J, with 9 bases between the two ends. Per the germline V gene, CDR1 is SGHVS and CDR2 is FNYEAQ. Here the CDR3 reads CASSLEGINEQYF. In DNA, the CDR3 is TGTGCCAGCAGCTTAGAGGGGATCAACGAGCAGTACTTC.

Comments on this clonotype: A clone one base away is much larger, so this may be a read error. Written as DNA, the CDR3 is TGTGCCAACAATTCAGTTCAGCCCCAGCATTTT. Translated: CANNSVQPQHF. The chain combines TRBV28 with TRBJ1-5; D not resolved. CDR1 is MDHEN and CDR2 is SYDVKM in the germline V gene. The CDR3 length is 11 residues. The V gene lost 10 bases and the J gene lost 6 bases, with 10 bases spanning the gap. The full variable domain, rest sourced from reference TRBV28 and TRBJ1-5, is DVKVTQSSRYLVKRTGEKVFLECVQDMDHENMFWYRQDPGLGLRLIYFSYDVKMKEKGDIPEGYSVSREKKERFSLILESASTNQTSMYLCANNSVQPQHFGDGTRLSIL.

This clonotype was counted many times. V gene TRBV30 combines with J gene TRBJ1-1; D unclear. CDR1 and CDR2 (germline): GTSNPN, SVGIG (reference sequence). Trimming cost V 5 bases and J 11 bases, with 21 bases left between them. This CDR3 spans 13 amino acids. As DNA, the CDR3 is TGTGCCTGGGCTCGGAGTGCCCCCGGGGAGGCTTTCTTT. The encoded protein is CAWARSAPGEAFF. The entire variable domain, with the rest obtained from reference TRBV30 and TRBJ1-1, is as follows: SQTIHQWPATLVQPVGSPLSLECTVEGTSNPNLYWYRQAAGRGLQLLFYSVGIGQISSEVPQNLSASRPQDRQFILSSKKLLLSDSGFYLCAWARSAPGEAFFGQGTRLTVV.

CDR3 sequence (DNA): TGTGCCAGCAGTGCCTCCGGGACAGGGCGGAACATTCAGTACTTC. This encodes CASSASGTGRNIQYF. The rearrangement joins TRBV6-1 to TRBJ2-4; 9 bases match TRBD1. Germline values: CDR1 MNHNS, CDR2 SASEGT. The J segment lost 7 bases and the V segment lost 4 bases, leaving 8 bases of the junction unmatched. This CDR3 spans 15 amino acids.

The sample holds a few counts of this clonotype. With a much larger clone just one base away, this may be a read error. The rearrangement links TRBV7-9 to TRBJ1-4; 8 bases agree with TRBD1. The CDR3 length is 17 residues. Germline CDR1 reads SEHNR; CDR2 reads FQNEAQ (reference sequence). CDR3 sequence: CASSYTGTGATNEELFF. CDR3 coding DNA: TGTGCCAGCAGCTATACCGGGACAGGAGCAACTAATGAAGAACTGTTTTTT.

In regard to this clonotype: A much larger clone differs by one base, so this may be a read error. This sequence joins TRBV5-6 and TRBJ2-6, with a possible D match to TRBD2 (6 bases). The germline gives CDR1 SGHDT, CDR2 YYEEEE. This CDR3 is 16 amino acids long. CDR3 loop: CACSPQDYSGANVLTF. CDR3 coding DNA: TGTGCCTGCAGCCCACAGGACTACTCTGGGGCCAACGTCCTGACTTTC.

This clonotype was counted many times. The V and J genes are TRBV6-2 or TRBV6-3 and TRBJ2-7; TRBD1 might be the D (6 bases). V lost 2 bases and J lost 2, with 16 bases in between. The CDR3 covers 16 residues. Germline V gene sequence: CDR1 MNHEY, CDR2 SVGEGT. The CDR3 loop reads CASSYPSGEETYEQYF. The CDR3 DNA sequence: TGTGCCAGCAGTTACCCCTCAGGGGAAGAAACCTACGAGCAGTACTTC.

This clonotype was detected ten times or more. The CDR3, as DNA: TGTGCCAGCAGCAAAGGGAAGGGGGGCGTGGGAATGAACACTGAAGCTTTCTTT. This codes for CASSKGKGGVGMNTEAFF. The chain is built from TRBV21-1 and TRBJ1-1; no DNA check was done on the table's D call, TRBD1. TRBV21-1 is a documented pseudogene. The CDR3 length is 18 residues.

This clonotype showed up many times. At one end, the junction sequence differs from germline, possibly due to a read error. This chain connects TRBV28 to TRBJ2-3, with 7 bases fitting TRBD1. This CDR3 is built from 13 residues. The germline CDR1 and CDR2 sequences are MDHEN and SYDVKM. CDR3 sequence: CASSLGQSDAQYF. For the CDR3, the DNA is TGTGCCAGCAGTCTGGGACAGTCAGATGCGCAGTATTTT.